The 19 T cell receptor beta chains in this list originate from one sample, sequenced in a study of cytomegalovirus exposure and HLA in healthy donors. This PCR relied on a set of 60 Vbeta primers and 13 Jbeta primers. Profiled with immunoSEQ multiplex PCR; TCRdb holds only in-frame clones, not every one. The sample lists 170,000 or so clones, about four fifths occurring once. Sequenced sample: PBMCs. Source of these receptors: a boy under 10 years old in good health and CMV-seronegative.

The count of this clone is one. The CDR3 here is CASSPRGTGSYGYTF. The CDR3 nucleotides are TGTGCCAGCAGTCCGCGGGGGACAGGGTCCTATGGCTACACCTTC. The chain couples TRBV28 to TRBJ1-2; TRBD1 matches 9 bases. After removal of 5 bases from V and 4 bases from J, the junction contained 8 bases not matched to a gene. Per germline, CDR1 MDHEN and CDR2 SYDVKM. The CDR3 covers 15 residues.

The chain links TRBV14 to TRBJ2-7; D remains unclear. CDR1 and CDR2 from the germline V gene are SGHDN and FVKESK. Trimming shortened V by 4 bases and J by 6 bases, and 13 bases separated the two germline ends. The CDR3 is 13 amino acids. The CDR3, as DNA: TGTGCCAGCAGCCTTCTTGGGCTACCCGAGCAGTACTTC. As protein: CASSLLGLPEQYF.

The CDR3 protein is CASSPPFGPGGIRPQHF. The DNA of the CDR3 is TGTGCCAGCAGTCCCCCTTTCGGTCCAGGGGGCATACGACCCCAGCATTTT. The chain joins TRBV28 to TRBJ1-5, with 8 bases aligning to TRBD1. This CDR3 comprises 17 residues. Germline assignment: CDR1 MDHEN and CDR2 SYDVKM. Trimming took 5 bases from V and 10 from J; bases not matched to a gene: 19.

This chain joins TRBV30 and TRBJ1-6, with TRBD1 matching 8 bases. This CDR3 is 15 amino acids long. Germline values: CDR1 GTSNPN, CDR2 SVGIG (reference sequence). V was clipped by 3 bases and J by 5 bases; unmatched bases: 6. CDR3 bases: TGTGCCTGGAGAGGACAGGGATCCAATAATTCACCCCTCCACTTT. It translates to CAWRGQGSNNSPLHF.

The chain employs TRBV7-2 and TRBJ2-1, with 8 bases matching TRBD1. With V trimmed by 4 bases and J by 9 bases, 5 bases remained unmatched. Germline CDR1 reads SGHTA; CDR2 reads FQGNSA. The CDR3 length is 13 residues. CDR3 region: CASSWGTGGEQFF. The CDR3 DNA sequence: TGTGCCAGCAGCTGGGGGACAGGCGGTGAGCAGTTCTTC. The complete variable domain, with remaining parts taken from reference TRBV7-2 and TRBJ2-1, reads GAGVSQSPSNKVTEKGKDVELRCDPISGHTALYWYRQSLGQGLEFLIYFQGNSAPDKSGLPSDRFSAERTGGSVSTLTIQRTQQEDSAVYLCASSWGTGGEQFFGPGTRLTVL.

The chain employs TRBV29-1 and TRBJ1-2; D perhaps matches TRBD1 (5 bases). V shed 3 bases and J shed 4 bases, with 12 bases lying between them. The CDR3 spans 13 residues. CDR1 and CDR2 (germline): SQVTM, ANQGSEA. The CDR3 region is CSVDTDTVYGYTF. The CDR3 region has the DNA TGCAGCGTTGACACGGACACTGTCTATGGCTACACCTTC.

V is TRBV15 and J is TRBJ2-7; D gene uncertain. Deletions cut 1 base from V and 4 bases from J, with 8 bases between. The CDR3 runs 13 residues. Germline CDR1 reads LNHNV; CDR2 reads YYDKDF (reference sequence). The CDR3 spells CATSRGRTYEQYF. As DNA, the CDR3 is TGTGCCACCAGCAGAGGGAGAACTTACGAGCAGTACTTC.

The chain is built from TRBV6-1 and TRBJ1-1; 7 bases line up with TRBD1. The CDR3 has 15 amino acids. V trimming: 5 bases; J trimming: 1 base; junction bases outside the gene matches: 7. From germline, CDR1 is MNHNS and CDR2 SASEGT. Here the CDR3 DNA reads TGTGCCAGCAGTCACCACAGGGGCAGGAACACTGAAGCTTTCTTT. Translating gives CASSHHRGRNTEAFF.

The V call is TRBV11-2, the J call TRBJ2-1, with 13 bases identical to TRBD2. CDR3 length equals 16 residues. J was trimmed by 8 bases and V by 8 bases; bases with no gene match: 12. Germline-derived CDR1 and CDR2 are SGHAT and FQNNGV. DNA for the CDR3: TGTGCCAGCCGCGCCTGGGGGACTAGCGGGATCTATGAGCAGTTCTTC. Its translation is CASRAWGTSGIYEQFF.

The gene calls are TRBV30 and TRBJ1-2; tentative D call: TRBD1 (6 bases). Germline V gene sequence: CDR1 GTSNPN, CDR2 SVGIG (reference sequence). V lost 0 bases and J lost 6, with 14 bases in between. This CDR3 contains 14 residues. The CDR3 bases are TGTGCCTGGAGTGTAAGAACAGGGAACCATGGCTACACCTTC. It codes for CAWSVRTGNHGYTF.

This chain joins TRBV5-1 and TRBJ2-5; 8 bases agree with TRBD1. The DNA matches TRBJ2-7 better at its end, which makes the J call doubtful. This CDR3 contains 14 residues. CDR1 is SGHRS, CDR2 YFSETQ, per germline. The CDR3 coding sequence is TGCGCCAGCAGCTTGGCCTCAGGGGGCGTCGAGCAGTACTTC. This sequence encodes CASSLASGGVEQYF.

A single count supports this clone. This sequence joins TRBV10-1 and TRBJ2-5, with 12 bases that match TRBD2. Trimming took 3 bases from V and 4 from J; bases not matched to a gene: 3. The CDR3 is 15 residues long. Germline loops: CDR1 WNHNN, CDR2 SYGVQD (reference sequence). CDR3 residues: CASSELAGGLETQYF. In DNA form, the CDR3 reads TGCGCCAGCAGTGAACTAGCGGGAGGTCTAGAGACCCAGTACTTC.

The CDR3 reads CASSQGLQKTGELFF. The CDR3 DNA sequence: TGCGCCAGCAGCCAAGGTTTGCAGAAGACCGGGGAGCTGTTTTTT. The chain recombines TRBV4-1 with TRBJ2-2; D unresolved. Germline V gene lookup returns CDR1 MGHRA and CDR2 YSYEKL. V dropped 1 base and J dropped 5 bases, with 11 bases sitting between them. The CDR3 is 15 amino acids.

The chain carries TRBV5-1 and TRBJ1-5, with a possible D match to TRBD1 (5 bases). The CDR3 loop spans 15 amino acids. Germline assignment: CDR1 SGHRS and CDR2 YFSETQ. Trimming shortened V by 2 bases and J by 0 bases, and 9 bases separated the two germline ends. The CDR3 loop is CASSLWGDSNQPQHF. The CDR3 bases are TGCGCCAGCAGCTTATGGGGGGATAGCAATCAGCCCCAGCATTTT. The full variable domain, completed using reference TRBV5-1 and TRBJ1-5, is KAGVTQTPRYLIKTRGQQVTLSCSPISGHRSVSWYQQTPGQGLQFLFEYFSETQRNKGNFPGRFSGRQFSNSRSEMNVSTLELGDSALYLCASSLWGDSNQPQHFGDGTRLSIL.

This clone appeared a few times. This chain links TRBV10-1 with TRBJ2-1; D may be TRBD2 (7 bases). The germline CDR1 and CDR2 sequences are WNHNN and SYGVQD (reference sequence). Trimming removed 4 bases at V and 6 bases at J, with 16 bases between. CDR3 length: 15 amino acids. This chain's CDR3 is CASSAQTGGRNEQFF. CDR3 in DNA: TGCGCCAGCAGTGCCCAGACCGGGGGGCGCAATGAGCAGTTCTTC.

This clone was counted a single time. This chain connects TRBV15 to TRBJ1-2; TRBD1 might be the D (5 bases). Germline lookup yields CDR1 LNHNV and CDR2 YYDKDF (reference sequence). The CDR3 consists of 14 residues. The V end lost 0 bases, the J end lost 7 bases, and 12 bases lay between the germline ends. CDR3 region: CATSRESRVAGYTF. Written as DNA, the CDR3 is TGTGCCACCAGCAGAGAATCCAGGGTCGCTGGCTACACCTTC.

V is TRBV28 and J is TRBJ2-3; D unresolved. Germline V gives CDR1 MDHEN, CDR2 SYDVKM. V was pared by 4 bases and J by 6 bases, with 11 bases between. The CDR3 loop spans 13 amino acids. The CDR3 region has the DNA TGTGCCAGCAGTTCGACGGGTCCCGATACGCAGTATTTT. This codes for CASSSTGPDTQYF.

V is TRBV2 and J is TRBJ2-7, with a weak D call TRBD1 (6 bases). The V end was cut by 6 bases, the J end by 2 bases, with 17 bases between. Germline values: CDR1 SNHLY, CDR2 FYNNEI. The length of the CDR3 is 15 residues. CDR3 amino acids: CASRKDSAETYEQYF. CDR3 DNA: TGTGCCAGCAGAAAGGACAGCGCCGAAACCTACGAGCAGTACTTC.

The V call is TRBV30, the J call TRBJ1-1, with TRBD1 matching over 10 bases. The V segment lost 7 bases and the J segment 6 bases; nucleotides outside the gene matches: 11. Germline CDR1 and CDR2: GTSNPN and SVGIG (reference sequence). This CDR3 comprises 14 residues. The CDR3, as DNA: TGTGCCTCCTCCGGGACAGGGGTTGGTCCTGAAGCTTTCTTT. This gives the protein CASSGTGVGPEAFF.